The sequence of this TCR beta chain was determined in a study of blood T cell repertoires in COVID-19. Study at large: Spain, Italy and the United States supplied samples that represented acute and convalescent COVID-19. In each case, the material was cDNA or gDNA derived from T cells, B-cell-depleted T cells, or PBMCs.

Per the authors' pipeline: Amplifying reference gene primers gave estimates of nucleated cell counts. Profiled with immunoSEQ multiplex PCR; TCRdb holds only in-frame clones, not every one. The V and J calls and clone size were taken over from that table, and D and trimming were inferred from the DNA. The sample shows 200,000 to 250,000 clones, 84% of them seen only once. This CDR3 contains 16 residues. Germline values: CDR1 KGHSH, CDR2 LQKENI. J was trimmed by 7 bases and V by 3 bases; bases with no gene match: 9. The V and J genes are TRBV18 and TRBJ1-6, with TRBD1 identical over 7 bases. The TCR was taken from a woman of 80 years or more with active or convalescent COVID-19. The material sequenced was peripheral blood. CDR3: CASSPGTAKINSPLHF. Here the CDR3 DNA reads TGTGCCAGCTCACCCGGGACAGCAAAGATAAATTCACCCCTCCACTTT.